The 22 T cell receptor beta chains given below trace back to one sample, sequenced in a study of blood T cell repertoires in COVID-19. Some clones are missing from TCRdb's copy, which holds only in-frame ones; the method was immunoSEQ multiplex PCR. The sample lists some 56,000 clones, around 90% seen once, with around 18% in the top ten. Specimen: peripheral blood. Receptor source: a human donor in a cohort sampled during active COVID-19.

The CDR3 DNA follows: TGTGCCTGGAATGGGGGCGGTGGAGAGACCCAGTACTTC. Amino acids: CAWNGGGGETQYF. J is TRBJ2-5 and V is TRBV30, with a possible D match to TRBD1 (6 bases). With 4 bases removed from V and 4 bases from J, the gap between germline ends came to 13 bases. The CDR3 is 13 residues long. Germline assignment: CDR1 GTSNPN and CDR2 SVGIG (reference sequence).

The chain combines TRBV28 with TRBJ1-2, with D hard to call. The CDR3 has 14 amino acids. The V gene's germline CDR1 is MDHEN and CDR2 SYDVKM. The V and J ends lost 6 bases and 0 bases respectively, with 11 bases between them. The CDR3 sequence is CASSLIASNYGYTF. As DNA, the CDR3 is TGTGCCAGCAGCCTTATAGCCTCTAACTATGGCTACACCTTC.

The rearrangement links TRBV20-1 to TRBJ1-2; D is ambiguous. Germline CDR1 DFQATT, CDR2 SNEGSKA (reference sequence). V was shortened by 7 bases and J by 8 bases, with 14 bases between the two germline ends. This CDR3 is built from 11 residues. In DNA, the CDR3 is TGCAGTGTTTGGCAGGCTCTAGGCTACACCTTC. It yields the protein CSVWQALGYTF.

This rearrangement joins TRBV5-1 to TRBJ2-1, with D perhaps matching TRBD2 (6 bases). The CDR3 has 13 residues. The V end lost 9 bases, the J end lost 8 bases, and 18 bases lay between the germline ends. Per germline, CDR1 SGHRS and CDR2 YFSETQ. The CDR3 here is CAIRSNPGDEQFF. DNA for the CDR3: TGCGCCATTCGGTCGAACCCGGGGGATGAGCAGTTCTTC.

V and J are TRBV3-1 (or the pseudogene TRBV3-2) and TRBJ1-2; D gene uncertain. CDR1 is LGHDT, CDR2 YNNKEL, per germline (reference sequence). CDR3 length equals 17 residues. Trimming took off 1 base at V and 4 bases at J, with 19 bases between the two ends. CDR3 nucleotide sequence: TGTGCCAGCAGCCAAGTGGGTGAGGGAGTGGGCCGCTATGGCTACACCTTC. This encodes CASSQVGEGVGRYGYTF.

V usage is TRBV12-3 or TRBV12-4 and J usage is TRBJ1-2; D is possibly TRBD1 (5 bases). This CDR3 is 12 amino acids long. V lost 4 bases to trimming and J lost 6 bases, with 9 bases between them. The CDR3 DNA sequence: TGTGCCAGCAGTTGGGGGGATAATGGCTACACCTTC. Translation: CASSWGDNGYTF.

V is TRBV2 and J is TRBJ2-2; possible D gene TRBD2, 6 bases. V shed 6 bases and J shed 5 bases, with 10 bases lying between them. This CDR3 contains 13 residues. Germline V gives CDR1 SNHLY, CDR2 FYNNEI. The CDR3 sequence: CASRRGGTGELFF. In DNA form, the CDR3 reads TGTGCCAGCAGGAGGGGAGGTACCGGGGAGCTGTTTTTT.

The gene calls are TRBV10-3 and TRBJ2-1; 11 bases map to TRBD2. The CDR3 is 14 residues long. The germline CDR1 and CDR2 sequences are ENHRY and SYGVKD. Germline trimming cut 10 bases from V and 5 bases from J; bases unmatched to any gene: 7. In nucleotides, the CDR3 is TGTGCCACACTACTAGCGGGGGTTAACAATGAGCAGTTCTTC. It translates to CATLLAGVNNEQFF.

This clone has a single count. This rearrangement joins TRBV11-3 to TRBJ1-3; D is ambiguous. This CDR3 contains 13 residues. With 5 bases removed from V and 4 bases from J, the gap between germline ends came to 9 bases. Germline V gene data show CDR1 as SGHNT and CDR2 as YENEEA. For the CDR3, the DNA is TGTGCCAGCAGCACCGCCGAGGGAAACACCATATATTTT. Its protein is CASSTAEGNTIYF.

CDR3 nucleotide sequence: TGTGCCAGCAGTTCCCGCTCCGGACATTCTGAAGCTTTCTTT. It is translated as CASSSRSGHSEAFF. The chain carries TRBV6-6 and TRBJ1-1, with a weak D call TRBD1 (5 bases). CDR1 is MNHNY and CDR2 is SVGAGI in the germline V gene (reference sequence). V was clipped by 4 bases and J by 6 bases, with 15 bases between them. The CDR3 spans 14 residues.

The rearrangement uses TRBV10-3 and TRBJ2-2, with TRBD1 matching over 10 bases. The V and J ends lost 4 bases and 2 bases, in that order; junction bases with no gene match: 4. CDR1 is ENHRY and CDR2 is SYGVKD in the germline V gene. This CDR3 is 16 amino acids long. The CDR3 DNA sequence: TGTGCCATCAGTGGGGGACAGGGGTTCAACACCGGGGAGCTGTTTTTT. Its protein product is CAISGGQGFNTGELFF.

The CDR3 here is CASSPGVAASQGQYF. The CDR3 nucleotides read TGTGCCAGCAGCCCCGGGGTAGCGGCCAGTCAGGGGCAGTACTTC. The chain recombines TRBV4-2 with TRBJ2-7; the D gene is possibly TRBD2 (6 bases). V was pared by 4 bases and J by 9 bases, with 22 bases between. The CDR3 is 15 amino acids. Looked up from germline, CDR1 is LGHNA and CDR2 is YNFKEQ.

This clone was seen just once. This chain joins TRBV3-1 (or the pseudogene TRBV3-2) and TRBJ2-3, with TRBD2 matching over 8 bases. V was pared by 10 bases and J by 6 bases, with 21 bases of the junction left unmatched. The CDR3 extends over 17 amino acids. Germline V gene sequence: CDR1 LGHDT, CDR2 YNNKEL (reference sequence). CDR3 region: CATLGAGRGDLMDTQYF. CDR3 DNA sequence: TGTGCCACCCTTGGGGCAGGGCGGGGGGACCTTATGGATACGCAGTATTTT.

The chain uses TRBV18 and TRBJ1-2, with 8 nucleotides matching TRBD1. The CDR3 loop spans 15 amino acids. J lost 8 bases, V lost 2 bases, and 10 bases had no gene match. The germline V gene encodes CDR1 KGHSH and CDR2 LQKENI. The CDR3 sequence is CASSPTGQGAYGYTF. CDR3 DNA sequence: TGTGCCAGCTCACCAACAGGACAGGGAGCCTACGGCTACACCTTC.

The gene calls are TRBV7-9 and TRBJ1-2; D call uncertain. The CDR3 is 16 amino acids. V was shortened by 1 base and J by 8 bases, with 20 bases between the two germline ends. Germline CDR1 is SEHNR and CDR2 is FQNEAQ (reference sequence). The CDR3 region has the DNA TGTGCCAGCAGCTTAGACCGTACTCTCCCGGGGAACGGCTACACCTTC. It specifies CASSLDRTLPGNGYTF.

V and J are TRBV7-2 and TRBJ2-3, with 7 bases identical to TRBD2. This CDR3 spans 15 amino acids. The V segment lost 8 bases and the J segment 1 base; nucleotides outside the gene matches: 9. Germline lookup yields CDR1 SGHTA and CDR2 FQGNSA. The CDR3, as DNA: TGTGCCAGCCGCCGGCAAAGCGGGGGCACAGATACGCAGTATTTT. Translating gives CASRRQSGGTDTQYF.

The rearrangement joins TRBV28 to TRBJ1-6; a weak D match, TRBD1 (5 bases). Trimming removed 2 bases from V and 6 bases from J, with 14 bases in between. Germline CDR1 and CDR2: MDHEN and SYDVKM. This CDR3 is 16 amino acids long. In DNA form, the CDR3 reads TGTGCCAGCAGTTTACCCGCTCAGGGAGGTAATTCACCCCTCCACTTT. Protein sequence: CASSLPAQGGNSPLHF.

The chain links TRBV18 to TRBJ1-6; 7 bases are a match to TRBD1. CDR3 length: 14 residues. The V gene's germline CDR1 is KGHSH and CDR2 LQKENI. V lost 3 bases, J lost 4 bases, and 0 bases stayed unmatched. The DNA for the CDR3 is TGTGCCAGCTCACCGGGACAGTATAATTCACCCCTCCACTTT. This sequence encodes CASSPGQYNSPLHF.

The V gene is TRBV6-4, the J gene TRBJ2-1, with D tentatively TRBD2 (6 bases). Trimming cost V 6 bases and J 7 bases, with 22 bases left between them. CDR1 MRHNA and CDR2 SNTAGT come from the germline V gene. The CDR3 spans 16 residues. The CDR3: CASSPTETSGVNEQFF. CDR3 bases: TGTGCCAGCAGCCCTACTGAGACTAGTGGGGTGAATGAGCAGTTCTTC.

J is TRBJ1-1 and V is TRBV19, with D possibly TRBD1 on 6 matching bases. V was trimmed by 7 bases and J by 5 bases, leaving 17 bases between them. Per the germline V gene, CDR1 is LNHDA and CDR2 is SQIVND (reference sequence). This CDR3 region has 14 residues. The CDR3 DNA follows: TGTGCCAGTATGTATCAGGGGTTGTGGACTGAAGCTTTCTTT. It yields the protein CASMYQGLWTEAFF. Full variable domain (outside the CDR3, taken from reference TRBV19 and TRBJ1-1): DGGITQSPKYLFRKEGQNVTLSCEQNLNHDAMYWYRQDPGQGLRLIYYSQIVNDFQKGDIAEGYSVSREKKESFPLTVTSAQKNPTAFYLCASMYQGLWTEAFFGQGTRLTVV.

The rearrangement joins TRBV5-5 to TRBJ2-1, with D maybe TRBD1 (6 bases). The CDR3 covers 14 residues. Germline-derived CDR1 and CDR2 are SGHKS and YYEKEE (reference sequence). V was shortened by 7 bases and J by 2 bases, with 13 bases between the two germline ends. CDR3 loop: CASSWQGTYNEQFF. CDR3 sequence (DNA): TGTGCCAGCTCGTGGCAGGGGACCTACAATGAGCAGTTCTTC.

V and J are TRBV9 and TRBJ2-5; no reliable D call. The germline V gene encodes CDR1 SGDLS and CDR2 YYNGEE. The CDR3 has 12 amino acids. V was pared by 3 bases and J by 2 bases, with 5 bases between. CDR3 nucleotide sequence: TGTGCCAGCAGCGCCCAACAAGAGACCCAGTACTTC. Amino acids: CASSAQQETQYF.